What follows describes a single T cell receptor beta chain. Its antigen remains undetermined. This sample is drawn from a study of GPR56 and killer-like receptors on CD4 memory cells (dated by TCRdb to about 2019). A note on the overall study: It was proposed in the study that human CD4+ memory T-cell differentiation and cytokine production potential are marked by progressive acquisition of KLRB1, KLRG1, GPR56 and then KLRF1. The healthy blood donors were described in the study as age-matched to the liver disease patients, whose median age was 68 years.

Its CDR3 holds 13 amino acids, cysteine through phenylalanine. No DNA sequence is on record. CDR1 and CDR2, looked up from the germline V gene, are SGHTA and FQGNSA. Paper-wide results and their limitations: Rather than full repertoires, only the 100 most expanded clones per population were included in the diversity and similarity analyses. Low clonal frequency was observed in the marker-negative population, and a progressive increase in clonal frequency, with a corresponding decrease in TCRbeta diversity, was observed along the proposed pathway. TCR repertoire overlap was especially strong between late populations 4 and 5, and population 3 also partly overlapped. Clones dominating late populations 4 and 5 were also found in early populations 1 and 2, which the authors took as evidence for linear differentiation.

The reads were generated on an Illumina HiSeq 2500. For construction of sequencing libraries, the recombined TCRbeta locus was amplified according to a previously published PCR protocol. Per the authors' processing: Reads whose average quality score was below 30 were removed, and the reads that remained were processed with IMSEQ. Each clonotype was defined by Vbeta gene, Jbeta gene and CDR3 amino acid sequence. The Morisita-Horn index, computed on the top 100 expanded clones, was used to measure repertoire overlap between populations. Clonal diversity was assessed with Rényi diversity profiles calculated on the top 100 expanded clones. Based on TCRdb reprocessing of the reads, there is one entry per CDR3 protein sequence, and DNA is missing. TCRdb assigned the V and J calls; the authors' analysis was not used. This sample's table lists around 200 distinct CDR3 sequences. The ten largest clones represent 60% to 85% of the sample.

Prior to TCRbeta sequencing, five KLR/GPR56-defined CD4+ populations were enriched by fluorescence-activated cell sorting. To test a linear memory differentiation pathway, TCRbeta repertoires were sequenced from five CD4+ T-cell subsets defined by expression of KLRB1, KLRG1, GPR56 and KLRF1. TCR-sequenced cells came from peripheral blood of healthy control individuals, reported as five donors in the TCRbeta analysis figure. Heparinized peripheral blood was collected, and every sample was processed within one hour of retrieval. To isolate peripheral blood mononuclear cells, blood was diluted 1:2 in PBS and put through Biocoll density gradient centrifugation at room temperature. CD4+ T cells were enriched from freshly isolated PBMCs by magnetic sorting with anti-CD4 MicroBeads before flow sorting. A BD FACSAria II was used to sort CD4+ T cells enriched from PBMCs of healthy donors according to marker expression. For surface staining, the researchers used Miltenyi Biotec antibodies: anti-KLRB1 clone 191B8, anti-KLRF1 clone 4A4.D10 and anti-KLRG1 clone REA261.

The sequence derives from a human donor in good health. The sequencing sample was made of memory CD4+ T cells from blood. This chain is built from TRBV7-2 and TRBJ1-1; TCRdb's D call of TRBD1 is untestable without DNA. This receptor carries the CDR3 CASSLVPGTEAFF.